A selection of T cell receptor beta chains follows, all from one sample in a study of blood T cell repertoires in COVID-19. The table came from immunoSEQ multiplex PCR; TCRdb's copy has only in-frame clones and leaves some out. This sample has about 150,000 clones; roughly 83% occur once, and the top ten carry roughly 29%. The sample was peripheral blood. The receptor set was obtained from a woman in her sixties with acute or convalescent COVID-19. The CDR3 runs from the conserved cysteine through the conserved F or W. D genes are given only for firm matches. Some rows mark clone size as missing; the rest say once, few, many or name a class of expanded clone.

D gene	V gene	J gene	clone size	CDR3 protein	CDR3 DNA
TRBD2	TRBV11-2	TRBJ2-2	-	CASSPRGGRGLVNTGELFF	TGTGCCAGCAGCCCACGCGGTGGTAGGGGACTAGTCAACACCGGGGAGCTGTTTTTT
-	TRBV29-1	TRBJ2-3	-	CSVGKGGPTDTQYF	TGCAGCGTTGGTAAGGGGGGGCCCACAGATACGCAGTATTTT
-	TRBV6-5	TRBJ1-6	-	CASSYDSTGIGSPLHF	TGTGCCAGCAGTTACGATTCCACAGGAATAGGTTCACCCCTCCACTTT
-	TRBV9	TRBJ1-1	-	CASSVLGGDTEAFF	TGTGCCAGCAGCGTACTCGGGGGAGACACTGAAGCTTTCTTT
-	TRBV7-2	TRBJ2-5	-	CASSLASLPGAQYF	TGTGCCAGCAGCTTAGCTTCCCTGCCCGGGGCCCAGTACTTC
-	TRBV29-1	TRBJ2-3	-	CSVGVRDTTDTQYF	TGCAGCGTTGGGGTCCGGGATACCACAGATACGCAGTATTTT
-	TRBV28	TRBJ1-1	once	CASNSFMNTEAFF	TGTGCCAGTAACAGTTTTATGAACACTGAAGCTTTCTTT
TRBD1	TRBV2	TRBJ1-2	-	CASRAGDRGNYGYTF	TGTGCCAGCAGGGCGGGGGACAGGGGCAACTATGGCTACACCTTC
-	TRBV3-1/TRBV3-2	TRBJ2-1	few	CASSQIAQGPEQFF	TGTGCCAGCAGCCAAATTGCACAGGGACCTGAGCAGTTCTTC
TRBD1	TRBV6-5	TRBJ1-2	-	CASSKDRNYGYTF	TGTGCCAGCAGTAAGGACAGGAACTATGGCTACACCTTC
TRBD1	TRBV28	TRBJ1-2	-	CASKLGDSYGYTF	TGTGCCAGCAAGTTAGGGGACAGCTATGGCTACACCTTC
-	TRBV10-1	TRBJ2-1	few	CASTDGGRPSSYNEQFF	TGCGCCAGCACCGATGGAGGGCGCCCGAGCTCCTACAATGAGCAGTTCTTC
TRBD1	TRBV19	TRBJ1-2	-	CASSIGQGPDYTF	TGTGCCAGTAGTATTGGACAGGGACCAGACTACACCTTC
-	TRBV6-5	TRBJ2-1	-	CATLLPPRYNEQFF	TGTGCCACCCTTCTCCCACCGAGGTACAATGAGCAGTTCTTC
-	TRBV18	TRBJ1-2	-	CASSFTSGEGYGYTF	TGTGCCAGCTCATTCACCTCAGGGGAGGGCTATGGCTACACCTTC
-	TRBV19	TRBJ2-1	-	CASSIPTLALRNEQFF	TGTGCCAGTAGTATTCCCACTCTAGCACTCCGAAATGAGCAGTTCTTC
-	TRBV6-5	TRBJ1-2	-	CASSIQGSYGYTF	TGTGCCAGCAGTATACAGGGTAGTTATGGCTACACCTTC
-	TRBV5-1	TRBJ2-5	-	CASSPTTVGETQYF	TGCGCCAGCAGCCCCACTACCGTCGGCGAGACCCAGTACTTC
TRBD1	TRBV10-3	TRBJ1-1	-	CATRQGMNTEAFF	TGTGCCACGCGACAGGGAATGAACACTGAAGCTTTCTTT
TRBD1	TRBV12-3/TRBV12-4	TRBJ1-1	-	CASNLQGHTEAFF	TGTGCCAGCAATTTACAGGGGCACACTGAAGCTTTCTTT
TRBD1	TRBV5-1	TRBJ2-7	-	CATQTGTAADEQYF	TGCGCCACCCAAACCGGGACAGCCGCCGACGAGCAGTACTTC
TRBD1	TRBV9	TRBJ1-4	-	CASSVAGLRDRPVNVKLFF	TGTGCCAGCAGCGTAGCCGGCTTAAGGGACAGGCCCGTGAATGTAAAACTGTTTTTT
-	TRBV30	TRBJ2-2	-	CAWSVQPNTGELFF	TGTGCCTGGAGTGTACAGCCGAACACCGGGGAGCTGTTTTTT
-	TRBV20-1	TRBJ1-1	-	CSASSDPNTEAFF	TGCAGTGCTAGTTCAGATCCAAACACTGAAGCTTTCTTT
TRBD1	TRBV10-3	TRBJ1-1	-	CAIRDRGNTEAFF	TGTGCCATCCGGGACAGGGGGAACACTGAAGCTTTCTTT
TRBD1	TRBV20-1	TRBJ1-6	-	CSAPDRLALHF	TGCAGTGCTCCGGACAGGCTAGCCCTCCACTTT
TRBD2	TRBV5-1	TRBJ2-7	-	CASSTGTSLGYEQYF	TGCGCCAGCAGCACCGGGACTAGCTTGGGCTACGAGCAGTACTTC
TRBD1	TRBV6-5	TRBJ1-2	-	CASSYEGGQGVGGYTF	TGTGCCAGCAGTTACGAGGGGGGACAGGGGGTCGGTGGCTACACCTTC
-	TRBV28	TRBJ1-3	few	CASKVAASSGNTIYF	TGTGCCAGTAAGGTAGCGGCCTCCTCTGGAAACACCATATATTTT
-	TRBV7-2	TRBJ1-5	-	CASSPGGPQHF	TGTGCCAGCAGCCCAGGAGGGCCCCAGCATTTT
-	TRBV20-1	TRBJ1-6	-	CSASRQFYNSPLHF	TGCAGTGCTAGTCGTCAGTTCTATAATTCACCCCTCCACTTT
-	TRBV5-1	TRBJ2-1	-	CASTSGGAHLGEQFF	TGCGCCAGCACCTCCGGTGGGGCGCATCTCGGTGAGCAGTTCTTC
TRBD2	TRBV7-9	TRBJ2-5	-	CASSLGTSGGMPQYF	TGTGCCAGCAGCTTAGGGACTAGCGGGGGGATGCCCCAGTACTTC
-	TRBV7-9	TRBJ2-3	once	CASSLGGPDTQYF	TGTGCCAGCAGCTTAGGGGGGCCAGATACGCAGTATTTT
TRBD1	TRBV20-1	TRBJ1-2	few	CSASLDREANYGYTF	TGCAGTGCTAGTTTAGACAGGGAAGCTAACTATGGCTACACCTTC
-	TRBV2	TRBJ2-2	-	CASPRGASNTGELFF	TGTGCCAGCCCACGGGGGGCCTCGAACACCGGGGAGCTGTTTTTT
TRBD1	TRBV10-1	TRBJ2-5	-	CASSEGGRETQYF	TGCGCCAGCAGTGAAGGGGGCCGGGAGACCCAGTACTTC
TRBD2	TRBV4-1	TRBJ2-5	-	CASSQARTSGRLTTQYF	TGCGCCAGCAGCCAAGCGCGAACTAGCGGGAGACTTACGACCCAGTACTTC
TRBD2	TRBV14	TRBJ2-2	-	CASRRSGGNTGELFF	TGTGCCAGCAGACGTAGCGGGGGCAACACCGGGGAGCTGTTTTTT
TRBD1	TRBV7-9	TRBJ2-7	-	CASSHWTGDSYEQYF	TGTGCCAGCAGCCACTGGACAGGGGATTCCTACGAGCAGTACTTC
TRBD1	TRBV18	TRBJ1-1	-	CASSPSPGQGMNTEAFF	TGTGCCAGCTCACCATCACCGGGACAGGGCATGAACACTGAAGCTTTCTTT
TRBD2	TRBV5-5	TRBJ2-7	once	CASSFSGGQQYF	TGTGCCAGCAGCTTTAGCGGGGGTCAGCAGTACTTC
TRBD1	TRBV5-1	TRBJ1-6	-	CASSVGQGRNSPLHF	TGCGCCAGCAGCGTAGGACAGGGCAGGAATTCACCCCTCCACTTT
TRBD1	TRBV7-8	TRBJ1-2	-	CASSLNGQGAAGYTF	TGTGCCAGCAGCCTAAATGGACAGGGGGCGGCTGGCTACACCTTC
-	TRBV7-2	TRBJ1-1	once	CASSLTRAEAFF	TGTGCCAGCAGCTTAACTAGGGCTGAAGCTTTCTTT